A selection of T cell receptor beta chains follows, all from one sample in a study of blood T cell repertoires in COVID-19. Using immunoSEQ multiplex PCR, the repertoire was profiled, and TCRdb retains in-frame clones only, with some absent. The sample yields some 300,000 clones, 85% to 90% seen once. The source material was PBMCs or T cells enriched from blood (not recorded which). The source is a woman aged 18-29 years with acute COVID-19. The CDR3 runs from the conserved cysteine through the conserved F or W. D genes are given only for firm matches. Clone size is given for some rows only: seen once, a few or many times, or a class if the clone is expanded.

d_gene	j_gene	len	abundance	v_gene	CDR3aa	CDR3nt
NA	TRBJ1-2	16	NA	TRBV5-1	CASSPGHPTNHYGYTF	TGCGCCAGCAGCCCGGGACATCCTACGAATCACTATGGCTACACCTTC
NA	TRBJ1-5	18	NA	TRBV7-2	CASSLVGGAGKGNQPQHF	TGTGCCAGCAGCTTAGTGGGGGGTGCGGGGAAGGGCAATCAGCCCCAGCATTTT
NA	TRBJ2-5	13	NA	TRBV9	CASSARPGETQYF	TGTGCCAGCAGCGCGAGGCCGGGGGAGACCCAGTACTTC
TRBD2	TRBJ2-3	15	NA	TRBV7-3	CASSSAGLAADTQYF	TGTGCCAGCAGCTCGGCGGGACTAGCAGCAGATACGCAGTATTTT
TRBD2	TRBJ2-3	15	NA	TRBV29-1	CSVAAGTSGTDTQYF	TGCAGCGTTGCGGCGGGGACTAGCGGCACAGATACGCAGTATTTT
TRBD1	TRBJ2-3	15	NA	TRBV30	CAWSVGTGGADTQYF	TGTGCCTGGAGTGTGGGGACAGGGGGCGCAGATACGCAGTATTTT
NA	TRBJ1-1	13	NA	TRBV12-3/TRBV12-4	CASSFRRYTEAFF	TGTGCCAGCAGTTTCCGGCGGTACACTGAAGCTTTCTTT
TRBD1	TRBJ2-3	14	once	TRBV7-9	CASSSQGSTDTQYF	TGTGCCAGCAGCTCACAGGGGAGCACAGATACGCAGTATTTT
TRBD1	TRBJ2-7	14	NA	TRBV7-9	CASSYRDSPYEQYF	TGTGCCAGCAGCTACCGGGACAGCCCCTACGAGCAGTACTTC
NA	TRBJ1-2	13	once	TRBV19	CASSIDRGYGYTF	TGTGCCAGTAGTATAGACAGGGGATATGGCTACACCTTC
NA	TRBJ2-3	14	NA	TRBV28	CASSLLASTDTQYF	TGTGCCAGCAGTTTATTGGCCAGCACAGATACGCAGTATTTT
NA	TRBJ1-1	15	NA	TRBV28	CASSLTRTVNTEAFF	TGTGCCAGCAGTCTCACACGCACCGTGAACACTGAAGCTTTCTTT
TRBD1	TRBJ2-2	13	NA	TRBV6-4	CASGTGDTGELFF	TGTGCCAGCGGGACAGGGGACACCGGGGAGCTGTTTTTT
NA	TRBJ2-3	16	once	TRBV19	CASSATGTPSTDTQYF	TGTGCCAGTAGTGCCACCGGGACACCTAGCACAGATACGCAGTATTTT
TRBD1	TRBJ2-1	14	NA	TRBV6-5	CASSRGQGNNEQFF	TGTGCCAGCAGTAGGGGACAGGGAAACAATGAGCAGTTCTTC
NA	TRBJ2-2	12	few	TRBV9	CASSVLPGELFF	TGTGCCAGCAGCGTACTCCCCGGGGAGCTGTTTTTT
NA	TRBJ2-7	13	NA	TRBV28	CASRSSASYEQYF	TGTGCCAGCAGGTCTAGCGCCTCCTACGAGCAGTACTTC
NA	TRBJ2-7	14	NA	TRBV19	CASSIGTGRYEQYF	TGTGCCAGTAGTATCGGGACTGGCCGCTACGAGCAGTACTTC
TRBD1	TRBJ1-2	13	NA	TRBV27	CASSRDRGLGYTF	TGTGCCAGCAGTCGGGACAGGGGGCTAGGCTACACCTTC
TRBD2	TRBJ2-3	14	once	TRBV19	CASSIGLAGEPQYF	TGTGCCAGTAGTATCGGACTAGCGGGAGAACCGCAGTATTTT
TRBD2	TRBJ2-1	18	NA	TRBV14	CASSQGSGEISSYNEQFF	TGTGCCAGCAGCCAAGGGAGCGGGGAGATAAGCTCCTACAATGAGCAGTTCTTC
NA	TRBJ1-5	13	NA	TRBV12-3/TRBV12-4	CASSSGRWQPQHF	TGTGCCAGCAGTTCAGGGCGGTGGCAGCCCCAGCATTTT
NA	TRBJ1-1	14	NA	TRBV9	CASSVDGGGTEAFF	TGTGCCAGCAGCGTAGATGGGGGAGGCACTGAAGCTTTCTTT
TRBD2	TRBJ2-7	17	NA	TRBV7-9	CASSPGTGTSGSYEQYF	TGTGCCAGCAGCCCGGGGACCGGGACTAGCGGGTCCTACGAGCAGTACTTC
TRBD1	TRBJ1-1	16	NA	TRBV28	CASSLGRQGVETEAFF	TGTGCCAGCAGTTTAGGAAGACAGGGGGTAGAGACTGAAGCTTTCTTT
TRBD2	TRBJ2-1	19	NA	TRBV19	CASRISTYSGRGSYNEQFF	TGTGCCAGTAGGATCTCCACCTATAGCGGGAGGGGTTCCTACAATGAGCAGTTCTTC
TRBD2	TRBJ2-7	14	NA	TRBV7-6	CASSTSGRGGEQYF	TGTGCCAGCAGCACTAGCGGGAGAGGTGGCGAGCAGTACTTC
TRBD2	TRBJ2-3	19	NA	TRBV11-2	CASSLGLRESGWSTDTQYF	TGTGCCAGCAGCTTAGGTCTGCGGGAGAGTGGTTGGAGCACAGATACGCAGTATTTT
NA	TRBJ2-1	20	once	TRBV6-1	CASSESGVVHGRRSYNEQFF	TGTGCCAGCAGTGAAAGTGGTGTGGTCCATGGCAGAAGATCGTACAATGAGCAGTTCTTC
NA	TRBJ1-1	14	NA	TRBV14	CASSQDHAFTEAFF	TGTGCCAGCAGCCAAGATCACGCGTTCACTGAAGCTTTCTTT
TRBD1	TRBJ2-7	19	NA	TRBV5-8	CASSFILWTGGAIGYEQYF	TGTGCCAGCAGCTTTATTCTCTGGACAGGGGGCGCGATAGGCTACGAGCAGTACTTC
TRBD1	TRBJ2-5	14	NA	TRBV24-1	CATSWTGEDGTQYF	TGTGCCACCAGTTGGACAGGGGAGGATGGGACCCAGTACTTC
NA	TRBJ1-5	16	NA	TRBV19	CASSSGTGGHRQPQHF	TGTGCCAGTAGTTCAGGGACGGGAGGCCATCGTCAGCCCCAGCATTTT
NA	TRBJ1-5	15	NA	TRBV9	CASSPAPGLNQPQHF	TGTGCCAGCAGCCCAGCCCCGGGTCTAAATCAGCCCCAGCATTTT
NA	TRBJ1-1	13	NA	TRBV23-1	CASSQSGGTEAFF	TGCGCCAGCAGTCAATCAGGAGGCACTGAAGCTTTCTTT
NA	TRBJ1-1	15	NA	TRBV6-1	CASSETGTLNTEAFF	TGTGCCAGCAGTGAGACAGGTACTCTGAACACTGAAGCTTTCTTT
TRBD1	TRBJ1-5	15	few	TRBV18	CASSPSRTGFQPQHF	TGTGCCAGCTCACCTTCTCGGACAGGGTTCCAGCCCCAGCATTTT
TRBD1	TRBJ1-5	14	NA	TRBV6-5	CASRVTGGDQPQHF	TGTGCCAGCAGAGTTACAGGGGGAGATCAGCCCCAGCATTTT
NA	TRBJ1-1	13	NA	TRBV29-1	CSTKTGMWTEAFF	TGCAGCACCAAAACAGGGATGTGGACTGAAGCTTTCTTT
NA	TRBJ2-3	18	NA	TRBV19	CASSIEVWGSQGRDTQYF	TGTGCCAGTAGTATTGAGGTTTGGGGCAGCCAGGGCAGAGATACGCAGTATTTT
TRBD2	TRBJ2-5	15	NA	TRBV5-4	CASRGGGSPQETQYF	TGTGCCAGCCGCGGCGGCGGGAGTCCCCAAGAGACCCAGTACTTC
NA	TRBJ2-2	16	NA	TRBV9	CASTLHPGANTGELFF	TGTGCCAGCACCCTACACCCAGGGGCGAACACCGGGGAGCTGTTTTTT
TRBD1	TRBJ2-7	12	NA	TRBV29-1	CSVRTGSVEQYF	TGCAGCGTGCGGACAGGATCGGTCGAGCAGTACTTC
NA	TRBJ1-4	12	NA	TRBV27	CASRQRGEKLFF	TGTGCCAGCAGACAAAGGGGGGAAAAACTGTTTTTT
TRBD2	TRBJ2-1	14	NA	TRBV27	CASLGLAGLNEQFF	TGTGCCAGCCTCGGACTAGCGGGATTGAATGAGCAGTTCTTC
NA	TRBJ2-1	12	NA	TRBV28	CASFETSNEQFF	TGTGCCAGCTTTGAGACTAGCAATGAGCAGTTCTTC
NA	TRBJ2-3	13	few	TRBV2	CASSGSRTDTQYF	TGTGCCAGCAGTGGGAGCCGCACAGATACGCAGTATTTT
NA	TRBJ1-5	15	NA	TRBV19	CASSMAQNSNQPQHF	TGTGCCAGTAGTATGGCACAGAATAGCAATCAGCCCCAGCATTTT
NA	TRBJ1-3	13	NA	TRBV11-3	CASSLLPENTIYF	TGTGCCAGCAGCTTACTTCCAGAAAACACCATATATTTT
NA	TRBJ1-2	13	few	TRBV12-3/TRBV12-4	CASSGNRGYGYTF	TGTGCCAGCAGTGGGAACCGGGGCTATGGCTACACCTTC
NA	TRBJ2-5	14	NA	TRBV27	CASSLTGLRETQYF	TGTGCCAGCAGCCTGACAGGATTGCGGGAGACCCAGTACTTC
TRBD2	TRBJ2-1	15	NA	TRBV28	CASRGGGTLYNEQFF	TGTGCCAGCCGCGGGGGGGGTACCCTCTACAATGAGCAGTTCTTC
TRBD2	TRBJ2-7	15	NA	TRBV29-1	CSVGDTSGRDYEQYF	TGCAGCGTCGGTGATACTAGCGGGAGGGACTACGAGCAGTACTTC